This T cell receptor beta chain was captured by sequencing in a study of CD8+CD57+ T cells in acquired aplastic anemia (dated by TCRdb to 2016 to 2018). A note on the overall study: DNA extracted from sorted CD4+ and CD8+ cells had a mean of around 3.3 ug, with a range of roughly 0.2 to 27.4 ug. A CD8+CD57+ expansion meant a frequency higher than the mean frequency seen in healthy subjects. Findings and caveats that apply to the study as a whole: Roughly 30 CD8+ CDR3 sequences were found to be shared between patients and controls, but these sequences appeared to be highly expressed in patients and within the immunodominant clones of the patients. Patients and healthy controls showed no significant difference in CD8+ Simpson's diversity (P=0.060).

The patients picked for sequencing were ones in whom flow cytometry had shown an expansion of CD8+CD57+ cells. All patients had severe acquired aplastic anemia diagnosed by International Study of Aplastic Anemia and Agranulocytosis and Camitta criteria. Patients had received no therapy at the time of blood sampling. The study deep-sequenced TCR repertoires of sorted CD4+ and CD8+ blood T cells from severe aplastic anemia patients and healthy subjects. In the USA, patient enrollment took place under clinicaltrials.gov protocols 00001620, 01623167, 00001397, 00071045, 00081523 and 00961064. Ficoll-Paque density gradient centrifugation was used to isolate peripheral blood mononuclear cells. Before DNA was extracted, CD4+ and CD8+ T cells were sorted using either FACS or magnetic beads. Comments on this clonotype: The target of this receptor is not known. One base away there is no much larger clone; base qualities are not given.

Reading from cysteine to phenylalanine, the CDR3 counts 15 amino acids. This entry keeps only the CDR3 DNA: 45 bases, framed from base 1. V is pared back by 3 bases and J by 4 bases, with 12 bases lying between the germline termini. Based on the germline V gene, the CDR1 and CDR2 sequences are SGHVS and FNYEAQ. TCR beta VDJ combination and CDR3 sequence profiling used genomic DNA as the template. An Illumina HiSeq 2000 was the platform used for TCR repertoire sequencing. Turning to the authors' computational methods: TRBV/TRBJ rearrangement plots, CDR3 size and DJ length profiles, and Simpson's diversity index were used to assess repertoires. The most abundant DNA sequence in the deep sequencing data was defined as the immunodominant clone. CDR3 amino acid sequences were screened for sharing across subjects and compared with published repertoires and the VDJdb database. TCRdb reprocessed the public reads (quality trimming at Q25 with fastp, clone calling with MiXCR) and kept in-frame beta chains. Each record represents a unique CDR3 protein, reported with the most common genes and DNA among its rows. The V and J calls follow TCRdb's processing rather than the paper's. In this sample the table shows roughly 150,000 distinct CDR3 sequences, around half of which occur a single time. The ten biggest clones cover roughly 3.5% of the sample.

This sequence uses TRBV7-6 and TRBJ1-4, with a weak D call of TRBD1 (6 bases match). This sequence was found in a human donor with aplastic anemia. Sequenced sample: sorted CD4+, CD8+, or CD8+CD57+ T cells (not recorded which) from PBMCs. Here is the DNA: TGTGCCAGCAGCTTCCGGGACATGGGTAATGAAAAACTGTTTTTT. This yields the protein CASSFRDMGNEKLFF.